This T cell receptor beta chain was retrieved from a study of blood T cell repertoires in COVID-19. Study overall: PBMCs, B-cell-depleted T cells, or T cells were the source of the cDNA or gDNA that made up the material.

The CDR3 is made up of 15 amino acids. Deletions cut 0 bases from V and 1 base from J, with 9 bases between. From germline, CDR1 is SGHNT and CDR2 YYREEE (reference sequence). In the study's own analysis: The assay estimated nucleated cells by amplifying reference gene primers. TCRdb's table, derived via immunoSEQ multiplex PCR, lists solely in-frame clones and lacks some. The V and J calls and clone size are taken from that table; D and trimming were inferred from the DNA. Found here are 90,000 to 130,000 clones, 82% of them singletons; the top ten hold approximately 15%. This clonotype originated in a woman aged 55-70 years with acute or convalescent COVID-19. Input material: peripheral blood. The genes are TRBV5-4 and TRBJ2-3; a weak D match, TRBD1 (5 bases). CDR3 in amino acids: CASSLGGPGTDTQYF. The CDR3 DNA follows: TGTGCCAGCAGCTTGGGGGGCCCGGGCACAGATACGCAGTATTTT.